Listed below are T cell receptor beta chains from one sample, sequenced in a study of blood T cell repertoires in COVID-19. Profiling relied on immunoSEQ multiplex PCR, and the TCRdb table lists in-frame clones only, not all of them. Here the sample spans roughly 190,000 clones, roughly nine tenths being singletons. The sequenced sample consisted of peripheral blood. Receptors originate from a man in his sixties with active or convalescent COVID-19. CDR3s include the opening cysteine and the closing phenylalanine or tryptophan. Each record gives: D gene, V gene, clone size, J gene, CDR3 length, CDR3 protein, CDR3 DNA. A D gene is named only where the DNA matches it firmly. Size tells how often a clone was seen (once, few, many) or the class of an expanded clone, and some rows leave it out.

D: TRBD1; V: TRBV30; size: .; J: TRBJ1-1; length: 14; CDR3: CAWSGQGAKNEAFF; DNA: TGTGCCTGGAGTGGACAGGGGGCCAAGAATGAAGCTTTCTTT
D: TRBD1; V: TRBV19; size: .; J: TRBJ2-7; length: 13; CDR3: CASRDSRLEEQYF; DNA: TGTGCCAGCCGGGACAGTCGACTGGAAGAGCAGTACTTC
D: .; V: TRBV7-2; size: .; J: TRBJ1-2; length: 13; CDR3: CASSPSPGIFYTF; DNA: TGTGCCAGCAGCCCGTCCCCAGGGATCTTCTACACCTTC
D: .; V: TRBV11-2; size: .; J: TRBJ1-1; length: 13; CDR3: CASSPSKNTEAFF; DNA: TGTGCCAGCAGCCCAAGCAAGAACACTGAAGCTTTCTTT
D: .; V: TRBV7-9; size: .; J: TRBJ1-1; length: 13; CDR3: CASSEQTGTEAFF; DNA: TGTGCCAGCAGCGAACAAACAGGGACTGAAGCTTTCTTT
D: .; V: TRBV5-4; size: once; J: TRBJ1-3; length: 14; CDR3: CASSLTTSGNTIYF; DNA: TGTGCCAGCAGCCTTACCACTTCTGGAAACACCATATATTTT
D: TRBD2; V: TRBV24-1; size: .; J: TRBJ2-1; length: 14; CDR3: CATSDSGGVGEQFF; DNA: TGTGCCACCAGTGATTCGGGGGGGGTAGGTGAGCAGTTCTTC
D: TRBD1; V: TRBV9; size: many; J: TRBJ2-2; length: 17; CDR3: CASSRQTGTGPAGELFF; DNA: TGTGCCAGCAGCAGACAAACCGGGACAGGGCCCGCCGGGGAGCTGTTTTTT
D: .; V: TRBV6-5; size: .; J: TRBJ1-2; length: 13; CDR3: CASSRESLVGYTF; DNA: TGTGCCAGCAGTCGGGAATCGTTGGTAGGCTACACCTTC
D: .; V: TRBV3-1/TRBV3-2; size: .; J: TRBJ1-3; length: 16; CDR3: CASSLTTGLSGNTIYF; DNA: TGTGCCAGCAGCTTAACGACAGGTCTCTCTGGAAACACCATATATTTT
D: .; V: TRBV12-3/TRBV12-4; size: .; J: TRBJ1-1; length: 13; CDR3: CASSSREGTEAFF; DNA: TGTGCCAGCAGTTCCAGGGAAGGCACTGAAGCTTTCTTT
D: .; V: TRBV24-1; size: .; J: TRBJ2-1; length: 14; CDR3: CATSDMSGNNEQFF; DNA: TGTGCCACCAGTGATATGTCAGGGAACAATGAGCAGTTCTTC
D: .; V: TRBV9; size: .; J: TRBJ1-4; length: 14; CDR3: CASSVGGFNEKLFF; DNA: TGTGCCAGCAGCGTAGGAGGGTTTAATGAAAAACTGTTTTTT
D: .; V: TRBV5-1; size: .; J: TRBJ1-1; length: 14; CDR3: CASRLRAGVTEAFF; DNA: TGCGCCAGCAGGTTAAGGGCCGGGGTCACTGAAGCTTTCTTT
D: .; V: TRBV7-3; size: .; J: TRBJ2-3; length: 15; CDR3: CASSSSGTSTDTQYF; DNA: TGTGCCAGCAGCTCTTCGGGTACCAGCACAGATACGCAGTATTTT
D: .; V: TRBV5-6; size: few; J: TRBJ1-2; length: 13; CDR3: CASSLDRGYGYTF; DNA: TGTGCCAGCAGCTTGGACCGGGGCTATGGCTACACCTTC
D: .; V: TRBV5-1; size: .; J: TRBJ1-2; length: 13; CDR3: CASSLGQDYGYTF; DNA: TGCGCCAGCAGCTTGGGACAAGACTATGGCTACACCTTC
D: TRBD1; V: TRBV19; size: .; J: TRBJ1-5; length: 15; CDR3: CASSPMGQGGQPQHF; DNA: TGTGCCAGTAGCCCTATGGGACAGGGTGGACAGCCCCAGCATTTT
D: TRBD2; V: TRBV5-1; size: once; J: TRBJ2-1; length: 16; CDR3: CASSLRGLAEYNEQFF; DNA: TGCGCCAGCAGCTTGAGGGGCCTAGCGGAATACAATGAGCAGTTCTTC
D: .; V: TRBV6-5; size: .; J: TRBJ2-2; length: 13; CDR3: CASSWANTGELFF; DNA: TGTGCCAGCAGTTGGGCCAACACCGGGGAGCTGTTTTTT
D: TRBD1; V: TRBV2; size: few; J: TRBJ2-7; length: 13; CDR3: CASSRQGAQEQYF; DNA: TGTGCCAGCAGTCGACAGGGTGCTCAAGAGCAGTACTTC
D: .; V: TRBV6-1; size: .; J: TRBJ2-3; length: 16; CDR3: CASSDGNPTGTDTQYF; DNA: TGTGCCAGCAGTGACGGGAATCCTACGGGAACAGATACGCAGTATTTT
D: .; V: TRBV6-5; size: .; J: TRBJ1-2; length: 13; CDR3: CASSPHNTGGYTF; DNA: TGTGCCAGCAGTCCTCACAACACGGGGGGCTACACCTTC
D: TRBD2; V: TRBV6-1; size: .; J: TRBJ2-7; length: 16; CDR3: CASSELAGGPKVEQYF; DNA: TGTGCCAGCAGTGAACTAGCGGGGGGGCCGAAGGTCGAGCAGTACTTC
D: TRBD1; V: TRBV27; size: .; J: TRBJ2-2; length: 15; CDR3: CASSHRGAGTGELFF; DNA: TGTGCCAGCAGTCACAGGGGGGCGGGCACCGGGGAGCTGTTTTTT
D: TRBD1; V: TRBV7-9; size: .; J: TRBJ2-1; length: 16; CDR3: CASSKGTTGGSNEQFF; DNA: TGTGCCAGCAGCAAAGGCACGACAGGGGGTTCGAATGAGCAGTTCTTC
D: TRBD1; V: TRBV5-4; size: .; J: TRBJ1-2; length: 14; CDR3: CASSSDGTDYGYTF; DNA: TGTGCCAGCAGCTCGGATGGGACAGACTATGGCTACACCTTC
D: TRBD1; V: TRBV10-2; size: .; J: TRBJ1-3; length: 15; CDR3: CASSEEGAGGNTIYF; DNA: TGCGCCAGCAGTGAGGAGGGGGCGGGTGGAAACACCATATATTTT
D: TRBD1; V: TRBV6-5; size: .; J: TRBJ1-1; length: 15; CDR3: CASSYSLDRGGSAFF; DNA: TGTGCCAGCAGTTACTCCCTGGACAGGGGTGGGTCCGCTTTCTTT